This TCR beta chain was sequenced in a study of blood T cell repertoires in COVID-19. Study details: PBMCs, B-cell-depleted T cells, or T cells provided the cDNA or gDNA that made up the material.

Germline V CDR1 and CDR2: SGHNT, YYREEE (reference sequence). V was cut by 1 base and J by 7 bases, with 9 bases left in between. The CDR3 spans 12 residues. Study processing details: For nucleated cells, counts were estimated from reference gene primer amplification. Here immunoSEQ multiplex PCR was the method, and the copy in TCRdb shows in-frame clones only, minus some. The D gene and trimming were derived from the DNA, and the V and J assignments and clone size from that table. The table has more than 300,000 clones, roughly 86% seen once. Recruitment covered about two dozen US areas and drew participants whose ages spanned roughly 18 to 100 years.

Sequenced material: PBMCs or T cells enriched from blood (not recorded which). The clonotype comes from a man in his forties in a cohort exposed to, infected with or recovered from COVID-19 (not recorded which). The chain couples TRBV5-4 to TRBJ2-7; TRBD2 might be the D (7 bases). The CDR3 protein is CASSLKGGEQYF. CDR3 DNA sequence: TGTGCCAGCAGCTTGAAGGGGGGGGAGCAGTACTTC.